This entry lists 29 T cell receptor beta chains sequenced from one sample in a study of OX40 agonist ivuxolimab in advanced cancers. Profiling relied on immunoSEQ multiplex PCR, and the TCRdb table lists in-frame clones only, not all of them. Of about 73,000 clones listed, just under 90% are singletons. Specimen: CD4+ or CD8+ T cells sorted from blood, collected in a trial of the OX40 agonist ivuxolimab. Receptors originate from an adult with an advanced solid tumor such as melanoma, head and neck, liver or kidney cancer.

The chain combines TRBV2 with TRBJ1-2; D uncertain. The ends were cut back, 3 bases at V and 3 bases at J, with 14 bases in the middle. The CDR3 has 15 amino acids. The germline V gene has CDR1 SNHLY and CDR2 FYNNEI. CDR3 protein: CASSDGEGSDYGYTF. The CDR3 DNA sequence: TGTGCCAGCAGTGACGGGGAGGGATCGGACTATGGCTACACCTTC.

The rearrangement joins TRBV28 to TRBJ1-3, with 10 bases that match TRBD1. With V trimmed by 3 bases and J by 7 bases, 3 bases remained unmatched. The germline CDR1 and CDR2 sequences are MDHEN and SYDVKM. The CDR3 spans 14 residues. The DNA of the CDR3 is TGTGCCAGCAGTTTTGGGACAGGGGTGAACACCATATATTTT. Encoded protein: CASSFGTGVNTIYF.

Concerning this clone itself: An end of the junction differs from the germline gene, which may be a read error. The rearrangement links TRBV27 to TRBJ2-2; the D gene is possibly TRBD2 (6 bases). The length of the CDR3 is 13 residues. CDR1 and CDR2 (germline): MNHEY, SMNVEV (reference sequence). This chain's CDR3 is CASSTFQAGGLFF. CDR3 bases: TGTGCCAGCAGTACCTTCCAGGCCGGGGGGCTGTTTTTT.

The chain links TRBV28 to TRBJ2-5; 7 nucleotides match TRBD2. Near its end, the DNA agrees better with TRBJ2-7, so the J call may be wrong. Germline loops: CDR1 MDHEN, CDR2 SYDVKM. CDR3 length: 14 amino acids. The CDR3 DNA is TGTGCCAGCAGTTTGGTAGCGGGCAAATACGAGCAGTACTTC. Translation gives CASSLVAGKYEQYF.

The genes are TRBV5-7 and TRBJ2-1; 12 positions agree with TRBD2. TRBV5-7 has ORF status, its function being uncertain. The ends lost 4 bases at V and 0 bases at J; junction bases unmatched: 11. The CDR3 is 19 residues long. The CDR3 DNA follows: TGTGCCAGCAGCCTGCGACTAGCGGGAGACAAGAACTCCTACAATGAGCAGTTCTTC. Translated: CASSLRLAGDKNSYNEQFF.

V usage is TRBV4-2 and J usage is TRBJ2-7; 12 bases align to TRBD2. V trimming: 2 bases; J trimming: 5 bases; junction bases outside the gene matches: 7. Germline V gene data show CDR1 as LGHNA and CDR2 as YNFKEQ. The CDR3 runs to 16 residues. The CDR3 is CASSQRLAGGPDEQYF. As DNA, the CDR3 is TGTGCCAGCAGCCAAAGGCTAGCGGGAGGGCCGGACGAGCAGTACTTC.

A word on this clone: Relative to the germline gene, one junction end is altered; a read error may explain this. The V and J genes are TRBV6-1 and TRBJ2-5; maybe TRBD1 (5 bases). This CDR3 is built from 12 residues. Germline CDR1 MNHNS, CDR2 SASEGT. CDR3 nucleotides: TGTGCCAGCAGTGAAGCGGGGCAGAGGTTGAACTTC. This codes for CASSEAGQRLNF.

This clone has only one observation. The rearrangement links TRBV18 to TRBJ1-5; D is undetermined. The CDR3 extends over 15 amino acids. Deletions cut 3 bases from V and 2 bases from J, with 11 bases between. The germline V gene has CDR1 KGHSH and CDR2 LQKENI. CDR3 nucleotide sequence: TGTGCCAGCTCACCGCTTCCCGGAGGCAATCAGCCCCAGCATTTT. Translating gives CASSPLPGGNQPQHF.

The rearrangement uses TRBV30 and TRBJ2-5, with D unclear. The CDR3 sequence is 11 residues long. Germline lookup yields CDR1 GTSNPN and CDR2 SVGIG (reference sequence). V was clipped by 0 bases and J by 5 bases, with 4 bases between them. Here the CDR3 reads CAWSVSETQYF. The CDR3 DNA sequence: TGTGCCTGGAGTGTGTCGGAGACCCAGTACTTC.

The chain employs TRBV7-3 and TRBJ2-4; 9 bases match TRBD2. J lost 3 bases, V lost 0 bases, and 3 bases had no gene match. CDR1 and CDR2 from the germline V gene are SGHTA and FQGTGA. The CDR3 sequence is 16 residues long. CDR3 DNA sequence: TGTGCCAGCAGCTTAACAAGACTAGCGGTCAAAAACATTCAGTACTTC. As protein: CASSLTRLAVKNIQYF.

The V gene is TRBV10-3, the J gene TRBJ1-4; TRBD1 matches 8 bases. Germline-derived CDR1 and CDR2 are ENHRY and SYGVKD. With 6 bases clipped from V and 9 bases from J, the junction kept 9 bases outside the gene matches. This CDR3 spans 14 amino acids. The CDR3 bases are TGTGCCATCAGCGACGACAGGGGAGCGAAAAAACTGTTTTTT. This sequence encodes CAISDDRGAKKLFF.

The V and J genes are TRBV18 and TRBJ2-1, with unresolved D. Germline V gene sequence: CDR1 KGHSH, CDR2 LQKENI. This CDR3 contains 14 residues. With 3 bases removed from V and 4 bases from J, the gap between germline ends came to 10 bases. The CDR3 loop reads CASSPRTEYNEQFF. The CDR3 region has the DNA TGTGCCAGCTCACCTAGGACCGAGTACAATGAGCAGTTCTTC.

This chain links TRBV5-1 with TRBJ2-1; 11 nucleotides align to TRBD2. With 4 bases clipped from V and 2 bases from J, the junction kept 8 bases outside the gene matches. This CDR3 has 17 amino acids. CDR1 is SGHRS, CDR2 YFSETQ, per germline. CDR3 in DNA: TGCGCCAGCAGCCCCCGAGTAGCGGGAGGGCCCTACAATGAGCAGTTCTTC. This codes for CASSPRVAGGPYNEQFF.

The chain couples TRBV6-4 to TRBJ1-4; D might be TRBD1 (5 bases). Germline lookup yields CDR1 MRHNA and CDR2 SNTAGT. The CDR3 is 14 amino acids. Trimming removed 4 bases at V and 7 bases at J, with 13 bases between. CDR3 sequence: CASSVPGASEKLFF. Written as DNA, the CDR3 is TGTGCCAGCAGTGTCCCCGGGGCGTCTGAAAAACTGTTTTTT.

This chain joins TRBV7-2 and TRBJ1-4; no definite D call. Trimming pared 2 bases from V and 10 bases from J, leaving 8 bases between. Germline V gene lookup returns CDR1 SGHTA and CDR2 FQGNSA. This CDR3 comprises 12 residues. The CDR3 loop is CASSLPLGKLFF. The CDR3 bases are TGTGCCAGCAGCTTACCTTTAGGAAAACTGTTTTTT.

The chain has TRBV6-1 and TRBJ2-7; D might be TRBD2 (6 bases). V was pared by 6 bases and J by 3 bases, with 18 bases between. The CDR3 runs 15 residues. Germline loops: CDR1 MNHNS, CDR2 SASEGT. The CDR3 spells CASRVQLGGDYEQYF. CDR3 nucleotides: TGTGCCAGCAGGGTCCAACTAGGCGGGGACTACGAGCAGTACTTC.

V gene TRBV7-6 combines with J gene TRBJ2-5, with D perhaps matching TRBD2 (6 bases). Trimming left V 2 bases short and J 5 bases short, with 15 bases between. This CDR3 region has 15 residues. Per germline, CDR1 SGHVS and CDR2 FNYEAQ. The CDR3 DNA follows: TGTGCCAGCAGCTTAATGGAGGGGCTCCTTGAGACCCAGTACTTC. Translation gives CASSLMEGLLETQYF.

The chain is built from TRBV19 and TRBJ2-1; TRBD1 agrees at 7 bases. CDR3 size: 18 residues. J gave up 1 base and V 4 bases, and 13 bases lay outside the gene matches. Germline CDR1 is LNHDA and CDR2 is SQIVND (reference sequence). CDR3 DNA sequence: TGTGCCAGTAGTACCAAGGGACAGCTTCTAGGTTCCTACAATGAGCAGTTCTTC. Its translation is CASSTKGQLLGSYNEQFF.

This sequence joins TRBV7-9 and TRBJ1-1, with 8 bases that match TRBD1. The germline V gene encodes CDR1 SEHNR and CDR2 FQNEAQ (reference sequence). V shed 3 bases and J 7 bases; nucleotides not matched to a gene: 7. The CDR3 extends over 14 amino acids. CDR3 region: CASSFRGRGGEAFF. Here the CDR3 DNA reads TGTGCCAGCAGCTTCAGGGGGCGCGGTGGTGAAGCTTTCTTT.

This chain joins TRBV29-1 and TRBJ1-1; D not certain. This CDR3 has 11 residues. Germline V CDR1 and CDR2: SQVTM, ANQGSEA. V shed 7 bases and J shed 5 bases, with 11 bases lying between them. CDR3 bases: TGCAGCGGATACAGAGGGACTGAAGCTTTCTTT. It codes for CSGYRGTEAFF.

The chain joins TRBV6-1 to TRBJ1-1; 9 bases fit TRBD1. The germline V gene has CDR1 MNHNS and CDR2 SASEGT. Losses at the gene ends were 6 bases for V and 5 bases for J; bases not matched to a gene: 7. There are 14 residues in the CDR3. The CDR3: CASREQGAQTEAFF. DNA for the CDR3: TGTGCCAGCAGGGAACAGGGGGCGCAGACTGAAGCTTTCTTT.

The gene calls are TRBV12-5 and TRBJ2-7; tentatively, D is TRBD1 (6 bases). V shed 6 bases and J shed 2 bases, with 23 bases lying between them. The CDR3 is 17 amino acids. Germline lookup yields CDR1 LGHNT and CDR2 FRNRAP. The CDR3 region is CASGPGTGTPATYEQYF. CDR3 sequence (DNA): TGTGCTAGTGGGCCGGGCACAGGGACCCCGGCGACCTACGAGCAGTACTTC.

This chain connects TRBV19 to TRBJ2-7; a weak D match, TRBD1 (6 bases). Trimming pared 5 bases from V and 7 bases from J, leaving 21 bases between. The CDR3 is made up of 15 amino acids. Germline values: CDR1 LNHDA, CDR2 SQIVND (reference sequence). The CDR3 protein is CASSPRGGGPWEQYF. Written as DNA, the CDR3 is TGTGCCAGTAGTCCACGTGGGGGCGGACCCTGGGAGCAGTACTTC.

The chain uses TRBV27 and TRBJ2-2, with D hard to call. CDR1 and CDR2 from the germline V gene are MNHEY and SMNVEV (reference sequence). The CDR3 contains 14 residues. The V end was cut by 4 bases, the J end by 0 bases, with 6 bases between. CDR3 sequence reads: CASSSRANTGELFF. In DNA, the CDR3 is TGTGCCAGCAGTTCTAGGGCGAACACCGGGGAGCTGTTTTTT.

This clone showed up just once. V is TRBV19 and J is TRBJ1-3, with a possible D match to TRBD1 (5 bases). There are 12 residues in the CDR3. The germline V gene has CDR1 LNHDA and CDR2 SQIVND (reference sequence). V lost 6 bases, J lost 8 bases, and 11 bases lay in between. DNA for the CDR3: TGTGCCAGTAGCCAGGGTAGATACACCATATATTTT. Its translation: CASSQGRYTIYF. The full variable domain, in which reference TRBV19 and TRBJ1-3 provide the parts outside the CDR3, is DGGITQSPKYLFRKEGQNVTLSCEQNLNHDAMYWYRQDPGQGLRLIYYSQIVNDFQKGDIAEGYSVSREKKESFPLTVTSAQKNPTAFYLCASSQGRYTIYFGEGSWLTVV.

The chain carries TRBV29-1 and TRBJ1-1; a possible D gene is TRBD1 (5 bases). The CDR3 consists of 13 residues. Per the germline V gene, CDR1 is SQVTM and CDR2 is ANQGSEA. V shed 6 bases and J shed 0 bases, with 11 bases lying between them. The CDR3 bases are TGCAGCGTCCCGACAGACATGAACACTGAAGCTTTCTTT. Residues: CSVPTDMNTEAFF.

The V call is TRBV5-1, the J call TRBJ1-4; D is possibly TRBD1 (5 bases). The CDR3 sequence is 15 residues long. V was cut by 3 bases and J by 2 bases, with 11 bases left in between. The germline V gene encodes CDR1 SGHRS and CDR2 YFSETQ. The CDR3 sequence is CASSSGGRTNEKLFF. CDR3 in DNA: TGCGCCAGCAGCTCTGGGGGACGGACTAATGAAAAACTGTTTTTT. The complete variable domain, with remaining parts taken from reference TRBV5-1 and TRBJ1-4, reads KAGVTQTPRYLIKTRGQQVTLSCSPISGHRSVSWYQQTPGQGLQFLFEYFSETQRNKGNFPGRFSGRQFSNSRSEMNVSTLELGDSALYLCASSSGGRTNEKLFFGSGTQLSVL.

J is TRBJ2-2 and V is TRBV5-1, with 7 positions matching TRBD1. The CDR3 extends over 15 amino acids. J gave up 7 bases and V 0 bases, and 6 bases lay outside the gene matches. The germline gives CDR1 SGHRS, CDR2 YFSETQ. The CDR3 DNA sequence: TGCGCCAGCAGCTTGGCTACAGGGGTCGGCGGGGAGCTGTTTTTT. It translates to CASSLATGVGGELFF.

This chain joins TRBV7-9 and TRBJ2-3, with 7 bases matching TRBD2. The V and J ends lost 4 bases and 2 bases, in that order; junction bases with no gene match: 3. The length of the CDR3 is 14 residues. Per the germline V gene, CDR1 is SEHNR and CDR2 is FQNEAQ (reference sequence). CDR3 amino acids: CASSYGLVTDTQYF. In nucleotides, the CDR3 is TGTGCCAGCAGCTACGGACTAGTCACAGATACGCAGTATTTT. Filled out from reference TRBV7-9 and TRBJ2-3, the complete variable domain reads DTGVSQNPRHKITKRGQNVTFRCDPISEHNRLYWYRQTLGQGPEFLTYFQNEAQLEKSRLLSDRFSAERPKGSFSTLEIQRTEQGDSAMYLCASSYGLVTDTQYFGPGTRLTVL.